This record looks at one TCR beta chain sequence and its context. This specimen belongs to a study of blood T cell repertoires in COVID-19. In the original workflow: Amplifying reference gene primers gave estimates of nucleated cell counts. Clones were read by immunoSEQ multiplex PCR, and TCRdb kept only the in-frame ones, dropping some. V and J calls and clone size are copied from that table; D and trimming were computed from the DNA. This table has approximately 240,000 clones, 70% to 85% appearing once. Germline V gene data show CDR1 as LGHDT and CDR2 as YNNKEL (reference sequence). The CDR3 consists of 12 residues. Trimming took off 4 bases at V and 4 bases at J, with 7 bases between the two ends.

The TCR was taken from a woman in her thirties or forties who had recovered from COVID-19. V usage is TRBV3-1 (or the pseudogene TRBV3-2) and J usage is TRBJ2-5; D gene ambiguous. Sequencing used peripheral blood. The CDR3 protein is CASSPPGETQYF. Here the CDR3 DNA reads TGTGCCAGCAGCCCTCCCGGAGAGACCCAGTACTTC.